The 5 T cell receptor beta chains presented below share a single source sample, sequenced in a study of T cells in women clearing cervical HPV infection. The table came from immunoSEQ multiplex PCR; TCRdb's copy has only in-frame clones and leaves some out. The sample yields roughly 49,000 clones, of which the top ten take up 0.95% to 1%. What was sequenced was blood buffy coat. Receptors were obtained from a woman between 18 and 70 years old with a cervical HPV16 infection that either progressed to CIN3+ or cleared (not recorded which).

Comment on this clone: Coverage ceases 3 residues before the CDR3 finishes, and the germline J gene fills in the end. The J gene is TRBJ1-5, the V gene TRBV7-9, with D uncertain. Trimming pared 0 bases from V and 6 bases from J, leaving 6 bases between. CDR1 and CDR2 (germline): SEHNR, FQNEAQ (reference sequence). This CDR3 region has 13 residues. The sequenced part of the CDR3 DNA is TGTGCCAGCAGCTTAGCGGTGGCTCAGCCC. Its protein is CASSLAVAQP. The full CDR3 protein is CASSLAVAQPQHF.

The CDR3 is CASSPQDRGDYTF. The CDR3 bases that were read are TGTGCCAGCTCACCACAGGACAGGGGCGAC. This chain joins TRBV18 and TRBJ1-2; 9 bases fit TRBD1. Read data end 3 residues before the CDR3 end; the end is taken from the germline J gene. CDR3 length equals 13 residues. Per the germline V gene, CDR1 is KGHSH and CDR2 is LQKENI.

Turning to this clone: Read sequence stops 3 residues before the CDR3 end, and the germline J gene provides the missing end. The gene calls are TRBV28 and TRBJ1-5, with a weak D call TRBD1 (5 bases). The CDR3 loop spans 17 amino acids. V was trimmed by 3 bases and J by 5 bases, leaving 20 bases between them. CDR1 is MDHEN and CDR2 is SYDVKM in the germline V gene. The CDR3 region is CASSFSRTRAAYQPQHF. The DNA read from the CDR3 is TGTGCCAGCAGTTTTTCAAGGACAAGGGCTGCCTATCAGCCC.

In the case of this clone: The CDR3 end falls 3 residues outside the read, so it is completed with the germline J gene. The rearrangement joins TRBV19 to TRBJ1-4; possibly TRBD1 for D (5 bases). This CDR3 spans 16 amino acids. Germline assignment: CDR1 LNHDA and CDR2 SQIVND (reference sequence). The covered CDR3 bases are TGTGCCAGTAGTGCTAGACACCCCGCTGGGGCCAACGTA. It translates to CASSARHPAGANV. The whole CDR3 reads CASSARHPAGANVLFF.

With respect to this clone: One end of the junction fails to match germline, which may point to a read error. The read ends 3 residues before the CDR3 terminus; that terminus is restored from the germline J gene. This chain uses TRBV18 with TRBJ2-7, with D perhaps TRBD1 (6 bases). CDR1 is KGHSH and CDR2 is LQKENI in the germline V gene. The CDR3 totals 15 residues. CDR3 bases read: TGTGCCGGCTCGCCAAAGGACAGAGTCTCCTACGAG. This codes for CAGSPKDRVSYE. The full CDR3 protein is CAGSPKDRVSYEQYF.